Listed here is a single T cell receptor (beta chain). This entry belongs to a study of blood T cell repertoires in COVID-19. Study details: COVID-19 samples, acute and convalescent, were from the United States, Italy and Spain. From T cells, B-cell-depleted T cells, or PBMCs came the material, which was cDNA or gDNA.

In the source study's methods: By means of reference gene primer amplification, nucleated cell counts were estimated. TCRdb's table, derived via immunoSEQ multiplex PCR, lists solely in-frame clones and lacks some. For V, J and clone size, that table is used; D and trimming come from the DNA. The sample lists about 190,000 clones; around 80% were seen once. The germline gives CDR1 MDHEN, CDR2 SYDVKM. This CDR3 has 11 amino acids. V was cut by 5 bases and J by 8 bases, with 9 bases left in between. This sequence originates from a man aged 60 to 69 with acute or convalescent COVID-19. Material for sequencing was peripheral blood. The chain carries TRBV28 and TRBJ1-1; no definite D call. The CDR3 protein is CASSLGIEAFF. DNA for the CDR3: TGTGCCAGCAGTCTAGGTATAGAAGCTTTCTTT. Combining the CDR3 with reference TRBV28 and TRBJ1-1 gives the whole variable domain DVKVTQSSRYLVKRTGEKVFLECVQDMDHENMFWYRQDPGLGLRLIYFSYDVKMKEKGDIPEGYSVSREKKERFSLILESASTNQTSMYLCASSLGIEAFFGQGTRLTVV.